These 31 T cell receptor beta chains were all obtained from the same sample, sequenced in a study of shared clonotypes between healthy human individuals. The protocol was immunoSEQ multiplex PCR, while the TCRdb copy is restricted to in-frame clones and leaves out a portion. The table lists about 340,000 clones, roughly 80% of them singletons. The sequenced material came from memory CD4+ T cells sorted from blood. As for subset: CD45RA-negative fraction. The receptors were sampled from a man in his thirties or forties in good health.

The chain uses TRBV21-1 and TRBJ2-3. TRBV21-1 is a pseudogene. The CDR3 has 19 amino acids. The CDR3 DNA reads as TGTGCCAGCAGCAAAGTGGTAAGGGCCCCGGTTGGATTTTCAGATACGCAGTATTTT. Protein sequence: CASSKVVRAPVGFSDTQYF.

The genes are TRBV19 and TRBJ2-5, with 8 bases fitting TRBD2. CDR1 is LNHDA and CDR2 is SQIVND in the germline V gene (reference sequence). This CDR3 comprises 17 residues. Losses at the gene ends were 4 bases for V and 5 bases for J; bases not matched to a gene: 15. The CDR3 region is CASSTTRGLAGTETQYF. CDR3 nucleotides: TGTGCCAGTAGTACCACCCGCGGACTAGCAGGGACGGAGACCCAGTACTTC.

The genes are TRBV18 and TRBJ2-3, with 9 bases fitting TRBD1. V was clipped by 3 bases and J by 1 base; unmatched bases: 8. The CDR3 length is 17 residues. Germline loops: CDR1 KGHSH, CDR2 LQKENI. The CDR3 nucleotides are TGTGCCAGCTCACCGGTACAGGGGGCGCGCGGCACAGATACGCAGTATTTT. It yields the protein CASSPVQGARGTDTQYF.

The J gene is TRBJ2-5, the V gene TRBV20-1; D is ambiguous. The CDR3 length is 10 residues. V was shortened by 5 bases and J by 2 bases, with 3 bases between the two germline ends. Per germline, CDR1 DFQATT and CDR2 SNEGSKA (reference sequence). CDR3 sequence: CSAQQETQYF. In nucleotides, the CDR3 is TGCAGTGCTCAGCAAGAGACCCAGTACTTC.

J is TRBJ2-6 and V is TRBV18; the D gene is possibly TRBD1 (5 bases). Germline V gene lookup returns CDR1 KGHSH and CDR2 LQKENI. Deletions cut 1 base from V and 2 bases from J, with 15 bases between. The CDR3 is 18 residues long. CDR3 in DNA: TGTGCCAGCTCACCACTTGGCAGGGCCGTTCCTGGGGCCAACGTCCTGACTTTC. Translating it yields CASSPLGRAVPGANVLTF.

The CDR3 loop is CASSLLSSGSSYEQYF. The CDR3 DNA sequence: TGCGCCAGCAGTCTACTTTCTAGCGGGAGCTCCTACGAGCAGTACTTC. The V and J genes are TRBV5-1 and TRBJ2-7, with 10 bases that match TRBD2. Losses at the gene ends were 5 bases for V and 0 bases for J; bases not matched to a gene: 8. The length of the CDR3 is 16 residues. In germline, CDR1 is SGHRS, CDR2 YFSETQ. Based on the CDR3 plus reference TRBV5-1 and TRBJ2-7, the full variable domain is KAGVTQTPRYLIKTRGQQVTLSCSPISGHRSVSWYQQTPGQGLQFLFEYFSETQRNKGNFPGRFSGRQFSNSRSEMNVSTLELGDSALYLCASSLLSSGSSYEQYFGPGTRLTVT.

The gene calls are TRBV5-6 and TRBJ2-7; 13 nucleotides agree with TRBD2. The CDR3 spans 14 residues. V trimming: 5 bases; J trimming: 6 bases; junction bases outside the gene matches: 5. CDR1 SGHDT and CDR2 YYEEEE come from the germline V gene. The CDR3 here is CASRLGLAGIEQYF. In DNA, the CDR3 is TGTGCCAGCAGGCTGGGACTAGCGGGAATCGAGCAGTACTTC.

V and J are TRBV6-5 and TRBJ2-5; no definite D call. CDR3 length: 13 residues. Germline CDR1 reads MNHEY; CDR2 reads SVGAGI. The V and J ends lost 2 bases and 3 bases respectively, with 7 bases between them. The CDR3 DNA reads TGTGCCAGCAGTTACGACGGAAAAGAGACCCAGTACTTC. This sequence encodes CASSYDGKETQYF.

The chain has TRBV6-5 and TRBJ1-5, with D hard to call. The CDR3 consists of 14 residues. Germline V gene lookup returns CDR1 MNHEY and CDR2 SVGAGI. Trimming pared 4 bases from V and 5 bases from J, leaving 12 bases between. CDR3 nucleotides: TGTGCCAGCAGTTTGTGGGCGGCGGATCAGCCCCAGCATTTT. Protein: CASSLWAADQPQHF.

The chain uses TRBV5-4 and TRBJ2-1; possibly TRBD1 or TRBD2 for D (6 bases each). The CDR3 sequence is 15 residues long. In germline, CDR1 is SGHNT, CDR2 YYREEE (reference sequence). The V and J ends lost 0 bases and 11 bases respectively, with 18 bases between them. CDR3 protein: CASSLGLERRDKQFF. DNA for the CDR3: TGTGCCAGCAGCTTGGGACTAGAAAGGAGGGACAAGCAGTTCTTC.

V and J are TRBV5-1 and TRBJ2-3, with 16 positions matching TRBD2. The germline V gene encodes CDR1 SGHRS and CDR2 YFSETQ. The CDR3 totals 17 residues. With 4 bases clipped from V and 6 bases from J, the junction kept 8 bases outside the gene matches. The CDR3 DNA reads as TGCGCCAGCAGCCTCCCCGGGACTAGCGGGAGGGGCGATACGCAGTATTTT. Translated: CASSLPGTSGRGDTQYF.

The chain is built from TRBV7-2 and TRBJ2-3; D remains unclear. Germline loops: CDR1 SGHTA, CDR2 FQGNSA. V lost 2 bases and J lost 1, with 10 bases in between. The length of the CDR3 is 15 residues. In DNA form, the CDR3 reads TGTGCCAGCAGCTTACGGTCCTCTGGCACAGATACGCAGTATTTT. Translating it yields CASSLRSSGTDTQYF.

This chain uses TRBV5-4 with TRBJ2-5; D is perhaps TRBD1 (5 bases). Trimming shortened V by 0 bases and J by 1 base, and 7 bases separated the two germline ends. This CDR3 is built from 14 residues. CDR1 is SGHNT, CDR2 YYREEE, per germline (reference sequence). The CDR3 DNA reads TGTGCCAGCAGCTTGGATAGGGGCCAAGAGACCCAGTACTTC. This codes for CASSLDRGQETQYF.

The rearrangement uses TRBV4-3 and TRBJ2-6, with D unclear. The CDR3 covers 16 residues. Germline CDR1 is LGHNA and CDR2 is YSLEER. V was cut by 0 bases and J by 3 bases, with 9 bases left in between. The CDR3 reads CASSQEPINGANVLTF. In DNA, the CDR3 is TGCGCCAGCAGCCAAGAACCTATCAATGGGGCCAACGTCCTGACTTTC.

The gene calls are TRBV6-5 and TRBJ2-1; 8 bases align to TRBD1. The CDR3 is 14 amino acids. V trimming: 8 bases; J trimming: 3 bases; junction bases outside the gene matches: 6. CDR1 is MNHEY and CDR2 is SVGAGI in the germline V gene. CDR3 protein: CASRRDRLYNEQFF. The DNA for the CDR3 is TGTGCCAGCCGACGGGACAGGCTCTACAATGAGCAGTTCTTC.

This rearrangement joins TRBV6-1 to TRBJ1-1; TRBD1 matches at 8 bases. Germline V gene data show CDR1 as MNHNS and CDR2 as SASEGT. Trimming took 8 bases from V and 5 from J; bases not matched to a gene: 7. CDR3 length: 13 amino acids. CDR3 bases: TGTGCCAGCGGACAGGGACTAAGGACTGAAGCTTTCTTT. It specifies CASGQGLRTEAFF.

This chain links TRBV7-3 with TRBJ2-1; TRBD1 or TRBD2 may be the D gene (6 bases each). V was trimmed by 2 bases and J by 2 bases, leaving 10 bases between them. Looked up from germline, CDR1 is SGHTA and CDR2 is FQGTGA. The CDR3 consists of 15 residues. CDR3 protein: CASSLGGDTYNEQFF. CDR3 DNA: TGTGCCAGCAGCTTAGGCGGGGACACCTACAATGAGCAGTTCTTC.

This chain connects TRBV11-2 to TRBJ2-1; maybe TRBD2 (6 bases). The V end was cut by 5 bases, the J end by 0 bases, with 20 bases between. The CDR3 is made up of 18 amino acids. Germline values: CDR1 SGHAT, CDR2 FQNNGV. The CDR3: CASSTAGGTIGSYNEQFF. CDR3 bases: TGTGCCAGCAGCACGGCCGGGGGTACGATCGGCTCCTACAATGAGCAGTTCTTC.

The gene calls are TRBV9 and TRBJ2-2; unclear D gene. Germline V gene sequence: CDR1 SGDLS, CDR2 YYNGEE. The CDR3 is made up of 16 amino acids. Deletions cut 4 bases from V and 6 bases from J, with 19 bases between. The CDR3: CASSPSIVSGAGELFF. In DNA, the CDR3 is TGTGCCAGCAGCCCGAGTATAGTAAGTGGTGCCGGGGAGCTGTTTTTT.

A few counts support this clone. The chain has TRBV25-1 and TRBJ2-7, with D uncertain. The CDR3 consists of 13 residues. V shed 3 bases and J shed 5 bases, with 11 bases lying between them. Per the germline V gene, CDR1 is MGHDK and CDR2 is SYGVNS. CDR3 residues: CASSEKVRNEQYF. CDR3 nucleotides: TGTGCCAGCAGTGAGAAGGTTAGGAACGAGCAGTACTTC.

The rearrangement uses TRBV28 and TRBJ1-5; D may be TRBD1 (5 bases). CDR1 MDHEN and CDR2 SYDVKM come from the germline V gene. Trimming shortened V by 3 bases and J by 3 bases, and 18 bases separated the two germline ends. This CDR3 is 17 amino acids long. The CDR3 DNA is TGTGCCAGCAGTTTTCTAGTCAGGAGGACACTCAATCAGCCCCAGCATTTT. Translation gives CASSFLVRRTLNQPQHF.

In its sample, this clone was seen a few times. The J gene is TRBJ2-7, the V gene TRBV7-2; D may be TRBD2 (6 bases). This CDR3 is built from 15 residues. Germline CDR1 reads SGHTA; CDR2 reads FQGNSA. Trimming pared 2 bases from V and 1 base from J, leaving 12 bases between. The CDR3 is CASSLRGLQSYEQYF. For the CDR3, the DNA is TGTGCCAGCAGCTTAAGGGGACTGCAATCCTACGAGCAGTACTTC.

The rearrangement links TRBV6-1 to TRBJ1-3; D is ambiguous. V shed 0 bases and J shed 4 bases, with 4 bases lying between them. CDR1 is MNHNS and CDR2 is SASEGT in the germline V gene. CDR3 length: 13 amino acids. The chain's CDR3 is CASSEAGGNTIYF. The CDR3 nucleotides are TGTGCCAGCAGTGAAGCGGGGGGAAACACCATATATTTT.

The J gene is TRBJ2-7, the V gene TRBV7-6; D gene ambiguous. V lost 2 bases, J lost 1 base, and 15 bases lay in between. CDR3 length equals 16 residues. Germline-derived CDR1 and CDR2 are SGHVS and FNYEAQ. The CDR3 is CASSLNGWTLSYEQYF. In DNA form, the CDR3 reads TGTGCCAGCAGCTTAAACGGGTGGACCTTATCCTACGAGCAGTACTTC.

J is TRBJ2-5 and V is TRBV28; TRBD2 aligns across 8 bases. V lost 5 bases to trimming and J lost 7 bases; unmatched junction nucleotides: 9. Germline loops: CDR1 MDHEN, CDR2 SYDVKM. The CDR3 sequence is 14 residues long. The chain's CDR3 is CASSPEGLVGTQYF. The CDR3 coding sequence is TGTGCCAGCAGTCCGGAGGGACTAGTCGGGACCCAGTACTTC.

V usage is TRBV6-6 and J usage is TRBJ2-7, with TRBD1 as a possible D gene (5 bases). There are 12 residues in the CDR3. V lost 6 bases and J 6 bases, leaving 12 bases between the germline ends. CDR1 and CDR2 from the germline V gene are MNHNY and SVGAGI (reference sequence). For the CDR3, the DNA is TGTGCCAGCAGCCCACCAGGGTCCGAGCAGTACTTC. Translated, it gives CASSPPGSEQYF.

J is TRBJ2-1 and V is TRBV7-6, with 8 positions matching TRBD1. V gave up 5 bases and J gave up 10 bases; unmatched junction bases: 13. Germline lookup yields CDR1 SGHVS and CDR2 FNYEAQ. The CDR3 extends over 15 amino acids. The CDR3 DNA sequence: TGTGCCAGCAGCCCTGGGGCAGGGGGCGGGGAGGAGCAGTTCTTC. This gives the protein CASSPGAGGGEEQFF.

This chain links TRBV30 with TRBJ1-2; D is possibly TRBD1 (6 bases). CDR1 is GTSNPN, CDR2 SVGIG, per germline (reference sequence). The V and J ends lost 2 bases and 7 bases respectively, with 23 bases between them. The CDR3 loop spans 16 amino acids. The CDR3 is CAWSPPGTPAGRGYTF. The CDR3 DNA reads TGTGCCTGGAGTCCCCCCGGGACACCCGCCGGCCGTGGCTACACCTTC. Together with reference TRBV30 and TRBJ1-2, the CDR3 gives the full variable domain: SQTIHQWPATLVQPVGSPLSLECTVEGTSNPNLYWYRQAAGRGLQLLFYSVGIGQISSEVPQNLSASRPQDRQFILSSKKLLLSDSGFYLCAWSPPGTPAGRGYTFGSGTRLTVV.

On this clone itself: This sample also contains other DNA sequences that code for the same CDR3. The chain couples TRBV5-4 to TRBJ2-1; 7 nucleotides align to TRBD1. The germline V gene has CDR1 SGHNT and CDR2 YYREEE (reference sequence). V lost 5 bases to trimming and J lost 0 bases; unmatched junction nucleotides: 5. The CDR3 is 15 residues long. The CDR3 DNA is TGTGCCAGCAGTCCCACAGGGGACTCCTACAATGAGCAGTTCTTC. Protein product: CASSPTGDSYNEQFF. Filled out from reference TRBV5-4 and TRBJ2-1, the complete variable domain reads ETGVTQSPTHLIKTRGQQVTLRCSSQSGHNTVSWYQQALGQGPQFIFQYYREEENGRGNFPPRFSGLQFPNYSSELNVNALELDDSALYLCASSPTGDSYNEQFFGPGTRLTVL.

The V and J genes are TRBV11-3 and TRBJ1-1, with a possible D match to TRBD1 (5 bases). V was clipped by 5 bases and J by 0 bases, with 13 bases between them. This CDR3 region has 15 residues. Germline V CDR1 and CDR2: SGHNT, YENEEA. CDR3 nucleotides: TGTGCCAGCAGCCCCGGGGGAAGCATGAACACTGAAGCTTTCTTT. As protein: CASSPGGSMNTEAFF.

This chain uses TRBV5-1 with TRBJ2-2, with D maybe TRBD2 (5 bases). The CDR3 length is 16 residues. Deletions cut 4 bases from V and 3 bases from J, with 16 bases between. Germline lookup yields CDR1 SGHRS and CDR2 YFSETQ. The CDR3 DNA reads as TGCGCCAGCAGCAATAGAGGGTCTTTAGACACCGGGGAGCTGTTTTTT. It is translated as CASSNRGSLDTGELFF.